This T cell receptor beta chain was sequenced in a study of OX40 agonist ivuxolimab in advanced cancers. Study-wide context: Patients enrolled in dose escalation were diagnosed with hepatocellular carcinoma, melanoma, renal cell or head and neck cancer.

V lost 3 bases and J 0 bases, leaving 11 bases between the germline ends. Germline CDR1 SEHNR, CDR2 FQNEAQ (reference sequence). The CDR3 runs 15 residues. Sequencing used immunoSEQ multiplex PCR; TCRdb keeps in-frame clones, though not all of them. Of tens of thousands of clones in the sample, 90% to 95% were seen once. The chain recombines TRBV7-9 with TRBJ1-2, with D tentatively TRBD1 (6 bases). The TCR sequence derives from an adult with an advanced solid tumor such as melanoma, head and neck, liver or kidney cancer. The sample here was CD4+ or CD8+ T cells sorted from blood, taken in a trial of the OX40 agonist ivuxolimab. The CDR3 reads CASSFPGATNYGYTF. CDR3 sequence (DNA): TGTGCCAGCAGCTTTCCAGGGGCGACTAACTATGGCTACACCTTC. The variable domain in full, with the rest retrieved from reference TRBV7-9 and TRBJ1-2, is DTGVSQNPRHKITKRGQNVTFRCDPISEHNRLYWYRQTLGQGPEFLTYFQNEAQLEKSRLLSDRFSAERPKGSFSTLEIQRTEQGDSAMYLCASSFPGATNYGYTFGSGTRLTVV.